This T cell receptor beta chain came from a study of shared clonotypes between healthy human individuals. Study results and caveats: Rarefaction curves obtained for sorted subsets showed sequencing incomplete despite large depth.

Deep-level assay runs were performed. Tens of thousands of T cell genomes (roughly 0.2 ug DNA) went into each sorted-subset replicate. The protocol was immunoSEQ multiplex PCR, while the TCRdb copy is restricted to in-frame clones and leaves out a portion. The sample contains about 2.1 million clones, 85% to 95% of which appear only once. Turning to this clone: Its antigen is undetermined.

Naive CD8 cells, CD45RO-negative and positively selected for CCR7, excluded terminally differentiated effector memory CD45RA+ cells. Germline assignment: CDR1 MDHEN and CDR2 SYDVKM. Trimming removed 2 bases from V and 7 bases from J; junction bases left unmatched: 6. The CDR3 totals 17 residues. V and J are TRBV28 and TRBJ2-1; the match to TRBD2 covers 15 bases. This clonotype was obtained from a man aged 18 to 29 in good health. Some clones in this sample may be carry-over from other donors' samples. What was sequenced was naive CD8+ T cells from PBMCs. The CDR3 sequence: CASSLETGTSGRNEQFF. The CDR3 DNA reads as TGTGCCAGCAGTTTAGAGACCGGGACTAGCGGGAGGAATGAGCAGTTCTTC.